A single sample gave rise to the 13 T cell receptor beta chains below, sequenced in a study of cytomegalovirus exposure and HLA in healthy donors. Using immunoSEQ multiplex PCR, the repertoire was profiled, and TCRdb retains in-frame clones only, with some absent. Here the sample spans some 80,000 clones, around 96% being singletons. Sequenced material: PBMCs. Every receptor here comes from a woman between 18 and 29 years old in good health and CMV-seronegative.

The rearrangement links TRBV6-5 to TRBJ2-7; TRBD2 might be the D (6 bases). The CDR3 is made up of 15 amino acids. Germline V gives CDR1 MNHEY, CDR2 SVGAGI. With 6 bases removed from V and 1 base from J, the gap between germline ends came to 16 bases. The CDR3 loop reads CASSTVVGSSYEQYF. DNA of the CDR3: TGTGCCAGCAGCACTGTTGTCGGGAGTTCCTACGAGCAGTACTTC.

CDR3: CASSLGGVETQYF. CDR3 bases: TGTGCCAGCAGCTTAGGGGGAGTAGAGACCCAGTACTTC. The chain combines TRBV11-2 with TRBJ2-5; D perhaps matches TRBD2 (5 bases). Trimming pared 1 base from V and 4 bases from J, leaving 7 bases between. The CDR3 length is 13 residues. Germline V gene lookup returns CDR1 SGHAT and CDR2 FQNNGV.

The chain links TRBV7-8 to TRBJ2-1; 10 nucleotides align to TRBD1. Trimming at V came to 6 bases and at J to 4 bases, leaving 12 bases not matched to a gene. CDR1 and CDR2 from the germline V gene are SGHVS and FQNEAQ. The CDR3 has 17 amino acids. CDR3 DNA: TGTGCCAGCAGTTCTCCACCGGGACAGGGGTTTTACAATGAGCAGTTCTTC. Translated: CASSSPPGQGFYNEQFF.

The CDR3 is CASSRPETGTGELFF. CDR3 DNA: TGTGCCAGCAGCCGGCCGGAGACGGGCACCGGGGAGCTGTTTTTT. The chain combines TRBV6-1 with TRBJ2-2, with D hard to call. The V end lost 6 bases, the J end lost 4 bases, and 15 bases lay between the germline ends. This CDR3 is 15 amino acids long. Germline CDR1 reads MNHNS; CDR2 reads SASEGT.

The gene calls are TRBV19 and TRBJ2-7; tentative D call: TRBD1 (5 bases). CDR3 length: 15 amino acids. The germline gives CDR1 LNHDA, CDR2 SQIVND (reference sequence). V lost 5 bases, J lost 6 bases, and 20 bases lay in between. CDR3 region: CASSGIGVHSGEQYF. The CDR3 DNA is TGTGCCAGTAGTGGTATAGGGGTTCATTCAGGCGAGCAGTACTTC.

CDR3 sequence: CASSSGTGVEKLFF. The CDR3 DNA reads as TGTGCCAGCAGTTCCGGGACAGGGGTTGAAAAACTGTTTTTT. This chain connects TRBV2 to TRBJ1-4; TRBD1 matches at 10 bases. After removal of 5 bases from V and 7 bases from J, the junction contained 4 bases not matched to a gene. Germline loops: CDR1 SNHLY, CDR2 FYNNEI. The CDR3 extends over 14 amino acids. Drawing the rest from reference TRBV2 and TRBJ1-4, the complete variable domain is EPEVTQTPSHQVTQMGQEVILRCVPISNHLYFYWYRQILGQKVEFLVSFYNNEISEKSEIFDDQFSVERPDGSNFTLKIRSTKLEDSAMYFCASSSGTGVEKLFFGSGTQLSVL.

The V and J genes are TRBV5-4 and TRBJ2-1, with D perhaps TRBD1 (6 bases). V shed 0 bases and J shed 7 bases, with 17 bases lying between them. This CDR3 has 16 amino acids. Germline CDR1 and CDR2: SGHNT and YYREEE (reference sequence). CDR3 nucleotides: TGTGCCAGCAGCTTGGCCTCGGCAGGGGTTGGAAATGAGCAGTTCTTC. Encoded protein: CASSLASAGVGNEQFF.

The V gene is TRBV7-6, the J gene TRBJ2-1; perhaps TRBD2 as D (6 bases). The CDR3 consists of 13 residues. Germline V gene sequence: CDR1 SGHVS, CDR2 FNYEAQ. V was clipped by 6 bases and J by 4 bases, with 10 bases between them. The CDR3 is CASSRDFYNEQFF. Written as DNA, the CDR3 is TGTGCCAGCAGTCGGGACTTTTACAATGAGCAGTTCTTC.

The genes are TRBV4-1 and TRBJ2-2, with 8 bases lining up with TRBD2. Germline CDR1 MGHRA, CDR2 YSYEKL. The CDR3 is 15 amino acids. V dropped 6 bases and J dropped 3; count of bases not matched to a gene: 6. CDR3 protein: CASRREAGDTGELFF. The CDR3, as DNA: TGCGCCAGCAGACGAGAAGCGGGGGACACCGGGGAGCTGTTTTTT.

The chain joins TRBV6-6 to TRBJ2-4; D remains ambiguous. This CDR3 region has 13 residues. V was shortened by 8 bases and J by 2 bases, with 10 bases between the two germline ends. CDR1 and CDR2 from the germline V gene are MNHNY and SVGAGI (reference sequence). The CDR3 loop is CASQATSKNIQYF. The CDR3 DNA sequence: TGTGCCAGCCAGGCTACTTCCAAAAACATTCAGTACTTC.

The chain carries TRBV19 and TRBJ2-5, with 8 nucleotides matching TRBD2. Germline CDR1 is LNHDA and CDR2 is SQIVND (reference sequence). The trim removed 7 bases at V and 4 bases at J, leaving 17 bases unmatched. This CDR3 has 17 amino acids. The CDR3 nucleotides are TGTGCCAGTAAATCGGTGATTAGCGGGATGGGGCGAGAGACCCAGTACTTC. Amino acids: CASKSVISGMGRETQYF.

The chain carries TRBV7-9 and TRBJ2-7, with TRBD2 identical over 10 bases. The CDR3 contains 14 residues. Germline CDR1 is SEHNR and CDR2 is FQNEAQ (reference sequence). The V and J ends lost 6 bases and 3 bases, in that order; junction bases with no gene match: 5. The CDR3 DNA reads TGTGCCAGCAGACCGACTAGCGGGCTCTACGAGCAGTACTTC. This translates into CASRPTSGLYEQYF.

This clone was detected once. The chain recombines TRBV27 with TRBJ2-5, with D possibly TRBD1 on 6 matching bases. The CDR3 is 12 residues long. Germline lookup yields CDR1 MNHEY and CDR2 SMNVEV (reference sequence). Between the trimmed V and J ends, which lost 5 bases and 3 bases, there was a span of 7 bases. The CDR3 sequence: CASSRGKETQYF. The CDR3 DNA sequence: TGTGCCAGCAGTAGGGGGAAAGAGACCCAGTACTTC.